This T cell receptor beta chain was obtained from a study of blood T cells in healthy people across ages. The use of a sample-barcoded 5' primer and a J-beta primer mix characterized a second PCR of roughly 6 to 12 cycles. TCRdb passed the 5' RACE reads through MiXCR, listing each CDR3 protein once. The repertoire consists of hundreds of thousands of distinct CDR3 sequences, with over 40% occurring once and the leading ten covering roughly 13%. Losses at the gene ends were 4 bases for V and 5 bases for J; bases not matched to a gene: 4. This CDR3 is built from 13 residues. This clonotype was counted a few times.

Sequencing used blood. This TCR derives from a woman over 75 in good health. The chain recombines TRBV12-3 or TRBV12-4 with TRBJ2-5; 7 positions match TRBD2. CDR3: CASSCWGGETQYF. In DNA, the CDR3 is TGTGCCAGCAGTTGTTGGGGAGGGGAGACCCAGTACTTC.